These 28 T cell receptor beta chains were all obtained from the same sample, sequenced in a study of blood T cell repertoires in COVID-19. The assay was immunoSEQ multiplex PCR, and TCRdb's table has in-frame clones only and misses some. The sample has just over 150,000 clones, roughly 82% seen once. The sequencing sample was made of peripheral blood. Every receptor here comes from a woman aged 40 to 55 with COVID-19, enrolled during active disease.

This clone was found many times. Within the sample, other DNA sequences also encode this same CDR3. The chain is built from TRBV19 and TRBJ1-5, with 7 bases identical to TRBD1. The CDR3 runs 14 residues. Germline CDR1 is LNHDA and CDR2 is SQIVND (reference sequence). Trimming removed 5 bases from V and 3 bases from J; junction bases left unmatched: 4. Written as DNA, the CDR3 is TGTGCCAGTAGTCGACAGGGATACAATCAGCCCCAGCATTTT. Translated, it gives CASSRQGYNQPQHF.

This clone came up once. This sample also contains other DNA sequences that code for the same CDR3. J is TRBJ2-2 and V is TRBV7-3; the match to TRBD2 covers 11 bases. Per germline, CDR1 SGHTA and CDR2 FQGTGA. The J segment lost 5 bases and the V segment lost 2 bases, leaving 1 base of the junction unmatched. CDR3 length: 15 residues. The CDR3 nucleotides read TGTGCCAGCAGCTTACTAGCGGGAGGTACCGGGGAGCTGTTTTTT. Its protein is CASSLLAGGTGELFF.

This clone was picked up many times. The chain carries TRBV5-5 and TRBJ1-5; a weak D match, TRBD1 (6 bases). Trimming took 7 bases from V and 5 from J, leaving 19 bases between them. Germline V gene data show CDR1 as SGHKS and CDR2 as YYEKEE (reference sequence). This CDR3 has 15 amino acids. For the CDR3, the DNA is TGTGCCAGCTCCTTACAGGGTAACAGTCATCAGCCCCAGCATTTT. Encoded protein: CASSLQGNSHQPQHF.

V is TRBV6-7 and J is TRBJ1-5; TRBD1 aligns across 7 bases. TRBV6-7 belongs to the ORF category, with a function that is uncertain. This CDR3 has 13 residues. J was trimmed by 6 bases and V by 5 bases; bases with no gene match: 4. CDR3 sequence: CASSDRAAQPQHF. DNA for the CDR3: TGTGCCAGCAGTGACAGGGCGGCTCAGCCCCAGCATTTT.

The chain links TRBV6-1 to TRBJ2-2, with 8 bases that match TRBD2. This CDR3 region has 16 residues. CDR1 and CDR2 from the germline V gene are MNHNS and SASEGT. The J segment lost 2 bases and the V segment lost 3 bases, leaving 5 bases of the junction unmatched. In nucleotides, the CDR3 is TGTGCCAGCAGTGACCGGGGGGGCCTAAACACCGGGGAGCTGTTTTTT. Residues: CASSDRGGLNTGELFF.

The chain employs TRBV28 and TRBJ2-7; D possibly corresponds to TRBD1 (5 bases). Germline V gene data show CDR1 as MDHEN and CDR2 as SYDVKM. Trimming shortened V by 6 bases and J by 4 bases, and 10 bases separated the two germline ends. This CDR3 comprises 12 residues. The CDR3 DNA reads TGTGCCAGCAGGGGGCGTTCATACGAGCAGTACTTC. Its translation: CASRGRSYEQYF.

The rearrangement uses TRBV7-9 and TRBJ2-1, with D perhaps matching TRBD1 (6 bases). CDR1 SEHNR and CDR2 FQNEAQ come from the germline V gene (reference sequence). This CDR3 contains 17 residues. V was pared by 0 bases and J by 7 bases, with 19 bases between. The DNA for the CDR3 is TGTGCCAGCAGCTTAGCCGGGTTTGGGGGCCGGGATAATGAGCAGTTCTTC. Translating gives CASSLAGFGGRDNEQFF.

About this clone itself: The junction departs from the called germline gene at one end, perhaps through a read error. The chain combines TRBV7-7 with TRBJ2-1, with D maybe TRBD1 (5 bases). Looked up from germline, CDR1 is SSHAT and CDR2 is FNYEAQ (reference sequence). The CDR3 has 15 amino acids. CDR3 sequence (DNA): TGTGCTAGCAGCCCAGGGTTGAGGTCCTACAATGAGCAGTTCTTC. It translates to CASSPGLRSYNEQFF.

The chain recombines TRBV5-6 with TRBJ1-5, with D possibly TRBD1 on 6 matching bases. The CDR3 is 18 residues long. CDR1 and CDR2 from the germline V gene are SGHDT and YYEEEE. Trimming removed 2 bases from V and 1 base from J, with 19 bases in between. CDR3 amino acids: CASSFGGVWQGSNQPQHF. For the CDR3, the DNA is TGTGCCAGCAGCTTTGGGGGAGTGTGGCAGGGGAGCAATCAGCCCCAGCATTTT.

The chain recombines TRBV7-8 with TRBJ1-5; tentatively, D is TRBD1 (6 bases). Germline V gene sequence: CDR1 SGHVS, CDR2 FQNEAQ. V was trimmed by 1 base and J by 0 bases, leaving 10 bases between them. CDR3 length: 16 amino acids. The CDR3 DNA is TGTGCCAGCAGCTTAGGGCAGGGACATAGCAATCAGCCCCAGCATTTT. Its protein is CASSLGQGHSNQPQHF.

Of note for this clone: The identical CDR3 is also encoded by other nucleotide sequences in the sample. The CDR3 DNA reads TGCGCCAGCAGCTTGGAGGGACTCTACGAGCAGTACTTC. Protein product: CASSLEGLYEQYF. The chain employs TRBV5-1 and TRBJ2-7, with TRBD2 as a possible D gene (6 bases). V was trimmed by 0 bases and J by 3 bases, leaving 7 bases between them. This CDR3 has 13 residues. Germline V lookup: CDR1 SGHRS, CDR2 YFSETQ.

The chain employs TRBV28 and TRBJ1-2, with D possibly TRBD1 on 6 matching bases. This CDR3 is built from 15 residues. The germline V gene encodes CDR1 MDHEN and CDR2 SYDVKM. V shed 7 bases and J shed 8 bases, with 23 bases lying between them. The CDR3 nucleotides are TGTGCCAGCATCCTTTCTGGGGGCAAAAATGAGGGCTACACCTTC. This encodes CASILSGGKNEGYTF.

V and J are TRBV5-1 and TRBJ2-2; no clear D. Germline loops: CDR1 SGHRS, CDR2 YFSETQ. The CDR3 consists of 12 residues. The V and J ends lost 5 bases and 7 bases respectively, with 9 bases between them. The CDR3 DNA reads TGCGCCAGCAGGAGTTCTGACGGGGAGCTGTTTTTT. It codes for CASRSSDGELFF.

This clone occurred many times. In DNA, the CDR3 is TGTGCCGGAGGGGACAGGGTGAATTCACCCCTCCACTTT. The encoded protein is CAGGDRVNSPLHF. The chain employs TRBV30 and TRBJ1-6, with 9 bases aligning to TRBD1. After removal of 8 bases from V and 7 bases from J, the junction contained 6 bases not matched to a gene. This CDR3 has 13 residues. CDR1 is GTSNPN and CDR2 is SVGIG in the germline V gene (reference sequence). Supplemented by reference TRBV30 and TRBJ1-6, the full variable domain reads SQTIHQWPATLVQPVGSPLSLECTVEGTSNPNLYWYRQAAGRGLQLLFYSVGIGQISSEVPQNLSASRPQDRQFILSSKKLLLSDSGFYLCAGGDRVNSPLHFGNGTRLTVT.

This clone was counted between two and nine times. The chain has TRBV6-5 and TRBJ2-2, with 7 bases matching TRBD1. With 0 bases clipped from V and 3 bases from J, the junction kept 1 base outside the gene matches. Germline CDR1 MNHEY, CDR2 SVGAGI. The CDR3 totals 15 residues. CDR3: CASSYSGQYTGELFF. DNA for the CDR3: TGTGCCAGCAGTTACTCGGGACAGTACACCGGGGAGCTGTTTTTT.

The chain uses TRBV4-1 and TRBJ1-1, with 7 bases aligning to TRBD1. The CDR3 extends over 16 amino acids. CDR1 MGHRA and CDR2 YSYEKL come from the germline V gene. V was clipped by 1 base and J by 5 bases; unmatched bases: 10. The CDR3 DNA sequence: TGCGCCAGCAGCCAAGCTAGACAGGGTAGGCGTACTGAAGCTTTCTTT. Amino acid sequence: CASSQARQGRRTEAFF.

This clone appeared a single time. The chain joins TRBV3-1 (or the pseudogene TRBV3-2) to TRBJ2-3; 10 positions match TRBD1. The CDR3 is 13 residues long. CDR1 and CDR2 (germline): LGHDT, YNNKEL (reference sequence). Trimming cost V 7 bases and J 6 bases; bases outside gene matches: 4. For the CDR3, the DNA is TGTGCCAGCACGGACAGGGGGAAGGATACGCAGTATTTT. It translates to CASTDRGKDTQYF.

This rearrangement joins TRBV5-6 to TRBJ1-1; D remains unclear. The length of the CDR3 is 14 residues. Trimming stripped 2 bases from V and 2 bases from J, with 10 bases between. From germline, CDR1 is SGHDT and CDR2 YYEEEE. This chain's CDR3 is CASSFPVLNTEAFF. The CDR3 nucleotides are TGTGCCAGCAGCTTCCCAGTCCTTAACACTGAAGCTTTCTTT.

This clone appeared a single time. The V and J genes are TRBV25-1 and TRBJ2-7; 13 positions match TRBD2. V gave up 8 bases and J gave up 4 bases; unmatched junction bases: 8. The CDR3 covers 15 residues. The germline CDR1 and CDR2 sequences are MGHDK and SYGVNS. As DNA, the CDR3 is TGTGCCAGCGGACCGGGACTAGCGGGACTTTACGAGCAGTACTTC. This gives the protein CASGPGLAGLYEQYF.

In this sample, this clone turned up a few times. V and J are TRBV15 and TRBJ2-7, with 9 nucleotides matching TRBD2. This CDR3 is built from 15 residues. From germline, CDR1 is LNHNV and CDR2 YYDKDF (reference sequence). After removal of 1 base from V and 5 bases from J, the junction contained 6 bases not matched to a gene. The CDR3 DNA sequence: TGTGCCACCAGCAGAGTTGCGGGAGGGCCCGACGAGCAGTACTTC. It yields the protein CATSRVAGGPDEQYF.

The J gene is TRBJ1-4, the V gene TRBV11-2; D is perhaps TRBD1 (5 bases). This CDR3 region has 15 residues. The V and J ends lost 2 bases and 8 bases respectively, with 15 bases between them. Germline V CDR1 and CDR2: SGHAT, FQNNGV. The CDR3 region has the DNA TGTGCCAGCAGCTTAATGGGTGGGGGGATAGAAAAACTGTTTTTT. As protein: CASSLMGGGIEKLFF.

This chain links TRBV9 with TRBJ2-7, with unresolved D. Germline CDR1 SGDLS, CDR2 YYNGEE. This CDR3 contains 14 residues. V was clipped by 1 base and J by 5 bases, with 13 bases between them. CDR3 protein: CASSVQTGADEQYF. CDR3 nucleotide sequence: TGTGCCAGCAGCGTACAGACGGGTGCGGACGAGCAGTACTTC.

J is TRBJ1-5 and V is TRBV6-5; D is unresolved. Germline CDR1 reads MNHEY; CDR2 reads SVGAGI. Trimming took 7 bases from V and 2 from J, leaving 15 bases between them. CDR3 length: 15 amino acids. The CDR3 DNA reads as TGTGCCAGCAAGGGTCTAAGGGAGGGCAATCAGCCCCAGCATTTT. Amino acids: CASKGLREGNQPQHF.

This clone turned up a few times. The rearrangement uses TRBV6-5 and TRBJ1-1; 7 bases map to TRBD1. The CDR3 spans 14 residues. V trimming: 8 bases; J trimming: 1 base; junction bases outside the gene matches: 7. Germline CDR1 is MNHEY and CDR2 is SVGAGI. The CDR3 sequence is CASGQASGNTEAFF. For the CDR3, the DNA is TGTGCCAGCGGACAGGCGAGCGGGAACACTGAAGCTTTCTTT.

This chain links TRBV24-1 with TRBJ1-1; 9 bases line up with TRBD1. The CDR3 is 15 residues long. Germline V gene data show CDR1 as KGHDR and CDR2 as SFDVKD. V lost 9 bases to trimming and J lost 1 base; unmatched junction nucleotides: 8. The CDR3 region has the DNA TGTGCCACCCGGAAGGGACAGGGCCGGAACACTGAAGCTTTCTTT. Encoded protein: CATRKGQGRNTEAFF.

This clone appeared a single time. This chain joins TRBV27 and TRBJ2-3; possibly TRBD2 for D (6 bases). This CDR3 region has 16 residues. Per the germline V gene, CDR1 is MNHEY and CDR2 is SMNVEV (reference sequence). V gave up 5 bases and J gave up 0 bases, with 15 bases separating them. The CDR3 reads CASSIRVAVSTDTQYF. CDR3 bases: TGTGCCAGCAGTATTCGGGTAGCGGTAAGCACAGATACGCAGTATTTT.

With regard to this clone: One junction end does not reproduce the germline sequence, and a read error may be involved. The chain couples TRBV28 to TRBJ1-4; TRBD1 aligns across 9 bases. Germline CDR1 MDHEN, CDR2 SYDVKM. There are 14 residues in the CDR3. In DNA form, the CDR3 reads TGTGCCTGCAGGTCAGGACAGGGGCGCGAAAAACTGTTTTTT. Translation gives CACRSGQGREKLFF.

The chain couples TRBV9 to TRBJ1-6, with a possible D match to TRBD1 (5 bases). The CDR3 covers 14 residues. Between the trimmed V and J ends, which lost 3 bases and 4 bases, there was a span of 8 bases. Germline values: CDR1 SGDLS, CDR2 YYNGEE. CDR3 nucleotide sequence: TGTGCCAGCAGCGCTGACAGATATAATTCACCCCTCCACTTT. This encodes CASSADRYNSPLHF.